This TCR beta chain was found in a study of naive CD8 T cells in extremely preterm neonates. Profiling relied on immunoSEQ multiplex PCR, and the TCRdb table lists in-frame clones only, not all of them. The sample carries several thousand clones, 95% to 99% recorded once. Findings of the study overall: Compared with all age groups, preterm neonates showed less repertoire richness. Compared with older groups, preterm CDR3s were shorter, with fewer N additions and less trimming.

Without labor or membrane rupture, elective cesareans at about 35-43 weeks supplied term cord blood. Per sample, roughly 17,000 to 100,000 naive CD8+ cells were sorted. As concerns this clone: What it recognizes is unknown.

V was pared by 1 base and J by 7 bases, with 11 bases between. The CDR3 length is 14 residues. Germline V gene data show CDR1 as MGHRA and CDR2 as YSYEKL. The sequenced sample was naive CD8+ T cells from cord blood. The genes are TRBV4-1 and TRBJ1-5, with a weak D call TRBD1 (5 bases). This TCR was recovered from a newborn in good health. DNA for the CDR3: TGCGCCAGCAGCCAAGGAGACAGTCACCAGCCCCAGCATTTT. Protein sequence: CASSQGDSHQPQHF.